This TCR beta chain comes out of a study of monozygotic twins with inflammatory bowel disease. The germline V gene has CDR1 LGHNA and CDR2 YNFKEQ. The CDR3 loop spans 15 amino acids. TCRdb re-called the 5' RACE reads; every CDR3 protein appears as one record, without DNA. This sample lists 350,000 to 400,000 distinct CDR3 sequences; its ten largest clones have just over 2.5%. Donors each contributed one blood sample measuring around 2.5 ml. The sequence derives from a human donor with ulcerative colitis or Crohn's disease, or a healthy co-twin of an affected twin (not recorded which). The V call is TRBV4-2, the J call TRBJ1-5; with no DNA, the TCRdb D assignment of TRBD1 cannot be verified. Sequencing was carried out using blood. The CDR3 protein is CASSQPDSRNQPQHF.